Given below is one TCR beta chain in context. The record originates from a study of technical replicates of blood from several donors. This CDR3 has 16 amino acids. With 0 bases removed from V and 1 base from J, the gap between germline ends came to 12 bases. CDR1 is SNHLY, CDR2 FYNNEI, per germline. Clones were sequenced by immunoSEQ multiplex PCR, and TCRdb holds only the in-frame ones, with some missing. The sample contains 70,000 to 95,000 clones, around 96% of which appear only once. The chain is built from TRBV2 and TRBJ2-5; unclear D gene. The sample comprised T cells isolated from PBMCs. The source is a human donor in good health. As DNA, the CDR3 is TGTGCCAGCAGTGAAGCGCTTCGGGTGGGCCAAGAGACCCAGTACTTC. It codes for CASSEALRVGQETQYF.